This T cell receptor (beta chain) was retrieved from a study of beta chain features in type 1 diabetes. Overall study results and limits: Lower insertion and higher deletion counts appeared at VDJ junctions in type 1 diabetes patients. Type 1 diabetes patients had moderately but significantly shorter TCRB CDR3s in all four CD4+ subsets.

On this clone: No antigen is known for it.

After removal of 0 bases from V and 4 bases from J, the junction contained 8 bases not matched to a gene. Germline V lookup: CDR1 LGHNA, CDR2 YSLEER. CDR3 size: 17 residues. Researchers reported sorting CD4+ naive, central memory, regulatory and stem cell-like memory cells via CD45RO/CCR7/CD25/CD127/CD95/CD27. Over 95% purity was reached by all sorted populations. The isolated RNA, all of it, was reverse transcribed, so expressed TCRB transcripts were what got sequenced. Assay used: immunoSEQ multiplex PCR; TCRdb lists only in-frame clones, some missing. The table has about 45,000 clones, over 60% seen once; the top ten hold roughly 2.1%.

The chain couples TRBV4-3 to TRBJ2-5; 10 bases are shared with TRBD2. This receptor was obtained from a woman aged 18 to 35 with type 1 diabetes. Source material: Tregs from blood. CDR3 residues: CASSQDRGASGRETQYF. DNA for the CDR3: TGCGCCAGCAGCCAAGATCGAGGGGCTAGCGGGAGAGAGACCCAGTACTTC.